The 21 T cell receptor beta chains presented below share a single source sample, sequenced in a study of tumor-infiltrating lymphocytes in localized non-small cell lung cancer. The assay was immunoSEQ multiplex PCR, and TCRdb's table has in-frame clones only and misses some. This table holds some 15,000 clones, 69% found once. Sequenced: lung tumor tissue. These receptors were obtained from a human donor with non-small cell lung cancer.

The chain combines TRBV27 with TRBJ2-2; 7 bases match TRBD1. From germline, CDR1 is MNHEY and CDR2 SMNVEV (reference sequence). The CDR3 extends over 17 amino acids. J was trimmed by 6 bases and V by 4 bases; bases with no gene match: 14. The CDR3 nucleotides read TGTGCCAGCAGTTATCCGACAGGGAAAGGGAAGGCCGGGGAGCTGTTTTTT. Encoded protein: CASSYPTGKGKAGELFF.

The chain combines TRBV4-3 with TRBJ2-4; TRBD2 matches at 15 bases. The CDR3 loop spans 18 amino acids. The J segment lost 1 base and the V segment lost 4 bases, leaving 5 bases of the junction unmatched. Germline V gene lookup returns CDR1 LGHNA and CDR2 YSLEER. In DNA, the CDR3 is TGCGCCAGCAGCCGCGGACTAGCGGGAGGGCCTGCCAAAAACATTCAGTACTTC. It specifies CASSRGLAGGPAKNIQYF.

The V gene is TRBV5-4, the J gene TRBJ1-1; D is uncertain. The CDR3 has 15 amino acids. Trimming removed 4 bases at V and 0 bases at J, with 13 bases between. The germline V gene has CDR1 SGHNT and CDR2 YYREEE (reference sequence). The CDR3 DNA reads TGTGCCAGCAGCCCGGGAGGTTCCCTGAACACTGAAGCTTTCTTT. It codes for CASSPGGSLNTEAFF.

This chain links TRBV7-3 with TRBJ2-2, with 9 nucleotides matching TRBD1. V lost 7 bases, J lost 4 bases, and 7 bases stayed unmatched. The CDR3 is 15 amino acids. Germline CDR1 reads SGHTA; CDR2 reads FQGTGA. The CDR3 nucleotides are TGTGCCAGCACCCCGGGACAGGGTAGCACCGGGGAGCTGTTTTTT. Amino acid sequence: CASTPGQGSTGELFF.

The chain uses TRBV18 and TRBJ2-2; 8 bases agree with TRBD1. Trimming cost V 3 bases and J 2 bases; bases outside gene matches: 2. The CDR3 runs 15 residues. The germline V gene has CDR1 KGHSH and CDR2 LQKENI. The CDR3 region is CASSPGQGNTGELFF. CDR3 sequence (DNA): TGTGCCAGCTCACCTGGACAGGGAAACACCGGGGAGCTGTTTTTT.

The CDR3 bases are TGTGCCAGCAGCTTGGGGGGGACGGTGAACACTGAAGCTTTCTTT. It is translated as CASSLGGTVNTEAFF. The rearrangement links TRBV5-5 to TRBJ1-1; D perhaps matches TRBD1 (5 bases). V lost 0 bases to trimming and J lost 0 bases, with 9 bases between them. Germline V gene lookup returns CDR1 SGHKS and CDR2 YYEKEE (reference sequence). The CDR3 spans 15 residues.

The V gene is TRBV29-1, the J gene TRBJ2-1; 13 bases match TRBD2. Trimming took 5 bases from V and 6 from J; bases not matched to a gene: 4. The CDR3 length is 14 residues. CDR1 and CDR2 from the germline V gene are SQVTM and ANQGSEA. For the CDR3, the DNA is TGCAGCGTTCGAACTAGCGGGAGGGCCAATGAGCAGTTCTTC. This translates into CSVRTSGRANEQFF.

V and J are TRBV5-4 and TRBJ1-2; D is ambiguous. Germline CDR1 and CDR2: SGHNT and YYREEE (reference sequence). CDR3 length equals 16 residues. V lost 4 bases, J lost 0 bases, and 16 bases lay in between. For the CDR3, the DNA is TGTGCCAGCAGCCCCGGAGGTGCCACCCCTAACTATGGCTACACCTTC. Translated, it gives CASSPGGATPNYGYTF.

The chain carries TRBV5-4 and TRBJ2-7; the D gene is possibly TRBD1 (6 bases). The V gene lost 4 bases and the J gene lost 6 bases, with 17 bases spanning the gap. CDR1 and CDR2 (germline): SGHNT, YYREEE (reference sequence). CDR3 length: 14 residues. This chain's CDR3 is CASSPLRGGGEQYF. As DNA, the CDR3 is TGTGCCAGCAGCCCGCTCAGGGGTGGAGGCGAGCAGTACTTC.

This clone was detected only once. The chain combines TRBV7-2 with TRBJ1-5; weak D call: TRBD1 (6 bases). The CDR3 length is 14 residues. The V and J ends lost 6 bases and 2 bases respectively, with 11 bases between them. Germline-derived CDR1 and CDR2 are SGHTA and FQGNSA. The CDR3, as DNA: TGTGCCAGCAGTCTACAGGGTCGCAATCAGCCCCAGCATTTT. It encodes CASSLQGRNQPQHF.

This clone was picked up one time. The chain couples TRBV7-2 to TRBJ2-3, with 9 nucleotides matching TRBD1. With V trimmed by 6 bases and J by 5 bases, 9 bases remained unmatched. Germline loops: CDR1 SGHTA, CDR2 FQGNSA. This CDR3 has 15 amino acids. The CDR3 DNA is TGTGCCAGCAGGCAACAGGGGGCGCAGTTAGATACGCAGTATTTT. Its translation: CASRQQGAQLDTQYF.

Details on this clone: One end of the junction is discordant with germline, which a read error may explain. The chain uses TRBV7-7 and TRBJ2-7, with 10 bases fitting TRBD1. Germline CDR1 SSHAT, CDR2 FNYEAQ (reference sequence). The CDR3 totals 13 residues. CDR3 bases: TGTGCTAGCAGCTTGGACAGGGGGGACGAGCAGTACTTC. Protein sequence: CASSLDRGDEQYF.

J is TRBJ2-2 and V is TRBV6-6, with TRBD1 as a possible D gene (6 bases). The CDR3 is made up of 15 amino acids. Germline loops: CDR1 MNHNY, CDR2 SVGAGI (reference sequence). The V end was cut by 7 bases, the J end by 3 bases, with 15 bases between. CDR3 protein: CASKILGQYTGELFF. The CDR3 bases are TGTGCCAGCAAAATACTAGGACAGTACACCGGGGAGCTGTTTTTT.

CDR3 nucleotide sequence: TGTGCCAGCAGTGGGGAGGCCTCTAGTTATGGCTACACCTTC. Its protein product is CASSGEASSYGYTF. The V call is TRBV2, the J call TRBJ1-2, with D hard to call. The V gene lost 4 bases and the J gene lost 5 bases, with 14 bases spanning the gap. Germline V gene lookup returns CDR1 SNHLY and CDR2 FYNNEI. The CDR3 has 14 residues.

V gene TRBV6-5 combines with J gene TRBJ2-1, with 7 bases fitting TRBD1. Trimming removed 4 bases from V and 7 bases from J; junction bases left unmatched: 10. This CDR3 is built from 15 residues. Germline CDR1 reads MNHEY; CDR2 reads SVGAGI. CDR3 sequence reads: CASSSLGTVLNEQFF. The CDR3 coding sequence is TGTGCCAGCAGTTCCCTCGGGACAGTTTTGAATGAGCAGTTCTTC.

The gene calls are TRBV7-2 and TRBJ1-1; tentative D call: TRBD1 (5 bases). The CDR3 runs 12 residues. Trimming took off 5 bases at V and 6 bases at J, with 10 bases between the two ends. Germline CDR1 SGHTA, CDR2 FQGNSA. The CDR3 region has the DNA TGTGCCAGCAGCCGGGGAGGGGCTGAAGCTTTCTTT. Translating it yields CASSRGGAEAFF.

This clone was counted a single time. The chain is built from TRBV15 and TRBJ1-5; maybe TRBD1 (5 bases). V was clipped by 0 bases and J by 3 bases, with 6 bases between them. Germline lookup yields CDR1 LNHNV and CDR2 YYDKDF (reference sequence). This CDR3 has 14 amino acids. In DNA form, the CDR3 reads TGTGCCACCAGCAGAGACAGGGTCAATCAGCCCCAGCATTTT. It specifies CATSRDRVNQPQHF.

The V and J genes are TRBV7-9 and TRBJ1-4, with 7 bases that match TRBD1. CDR1 SEHNR and CDR2 FQNEAQ come from the germline V gene (reference sequence). J lost 2 bases, V lost 3 bases, and 15 bases had no gene match. The CDR3 covers 19 residues. The CDR3 loop reads CASSFPRDRAVSTNEKLFF. For the CDR3, the DNA is TGTGCCAGCAGCTTCCCCCGAGACAGGGCGGTTTCGACTAATGAAAAACTGTTTTTT.

This clone was recorded a few times. The chain combines TRBV4-2 with TRBJ1-1, with a tentative D call TRBD1 (5 bases). The CDR3 has 15 residues. The germline gives CDR1 LGHNA, CDR2 YNFKEQ. V lost 3 bases and J 0 bases, leaving 11 bases between the germline ends. CDR3 in amino acids: CASSQREGLNTEAFF. The CDR3 bases are TGTGCCAGCAGCCAGAGGGAGGGGCTGAACACTGAAGCTTTCTTT.

This clone was seen once. The rearrangement links TRBV19 to TRBJ2-1; 7 bases are a match to TRBD2. There are 17 residues in the CDR3. V shed 0 bases, J shed 6 bases, and the junction held 11 bases outside the gene matches. Germline CDR1 is LNHDA and CDR2 is SQIVND (reference sequence). CDR3 sequence (DNA): TGTGCCAGTAGTATAGAGCAGCGGGAACTTTACGGCAATGAGCAGTTCTTC. It codes for CASSIEQRELYGNEQFF.

The genes are TRBV2 and TRBJ2-3; 14 bases are shared with TRBD2. This CDR3 region has 19 residues. V lost 3 bases to trimming and J lost 5 bases; unmatched junction nucleotides: 13. The germline CDR1 and CDR2 sequences are SNHLY and FYNNEI. The CDR3 protein is CASSDVGLAGVPLQDTQYF. The CDR3 coding sequence is TGTGCCAGCAGTGATGTGGGACTAGCGGGAGTTCCACTGCAAGATACGCAGTATTTT.